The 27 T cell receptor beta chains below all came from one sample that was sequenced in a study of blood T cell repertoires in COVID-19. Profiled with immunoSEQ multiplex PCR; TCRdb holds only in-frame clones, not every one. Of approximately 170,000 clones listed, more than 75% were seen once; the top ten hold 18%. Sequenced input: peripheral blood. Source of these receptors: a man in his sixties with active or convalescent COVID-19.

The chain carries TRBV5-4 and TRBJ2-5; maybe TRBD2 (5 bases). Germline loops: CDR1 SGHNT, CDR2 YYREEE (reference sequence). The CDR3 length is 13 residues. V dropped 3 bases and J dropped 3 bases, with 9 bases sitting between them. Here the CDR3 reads CASSSGLEETQYF. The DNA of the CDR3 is TGTGCCAGCAGCTCTGGACTGGAAGAGACCCAGTACTTC.

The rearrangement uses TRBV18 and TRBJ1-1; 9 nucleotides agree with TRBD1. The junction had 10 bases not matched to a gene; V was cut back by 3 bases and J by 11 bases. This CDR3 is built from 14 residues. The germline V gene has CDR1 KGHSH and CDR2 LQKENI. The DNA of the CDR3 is TGTGCCAGCTCACCGGACAGGGGCCAAGTGGAGGCTTTCTTT. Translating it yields CASSPDRGQVEAFF.

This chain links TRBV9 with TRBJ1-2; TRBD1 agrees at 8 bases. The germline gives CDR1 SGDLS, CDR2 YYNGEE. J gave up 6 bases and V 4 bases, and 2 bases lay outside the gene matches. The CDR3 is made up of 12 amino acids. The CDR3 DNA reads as TGTGCCAGCAGCTCGGACAGGGATGGCTACACCTTC. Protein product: CASSSDRDGYTF.

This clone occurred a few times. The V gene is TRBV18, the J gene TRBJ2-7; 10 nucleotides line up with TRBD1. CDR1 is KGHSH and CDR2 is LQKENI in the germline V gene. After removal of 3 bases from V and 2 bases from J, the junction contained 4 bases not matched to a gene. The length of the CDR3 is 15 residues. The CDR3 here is CASSPLTGGTYEQYF. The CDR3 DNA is TGTGCCAGCTCACCGCTGACAGGGGGCACCTACGAGCAGTACTTC.

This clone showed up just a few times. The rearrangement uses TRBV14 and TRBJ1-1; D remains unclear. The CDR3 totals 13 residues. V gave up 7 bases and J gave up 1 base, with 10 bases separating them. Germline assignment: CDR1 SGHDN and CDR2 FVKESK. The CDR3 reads CASTLTQNTEAFF. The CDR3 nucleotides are TGTGCCAGCACCCTTACACAGAACACTGAAGCTTTCTTT.

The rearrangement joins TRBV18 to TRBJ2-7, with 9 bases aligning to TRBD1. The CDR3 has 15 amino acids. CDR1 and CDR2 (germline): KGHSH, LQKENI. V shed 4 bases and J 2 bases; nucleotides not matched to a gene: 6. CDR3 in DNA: TGTGCCAGCTCACAACCGGGACAGGGTGCCTACGAGCAGTACTTC. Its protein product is CASSQPGQGAYEQYF. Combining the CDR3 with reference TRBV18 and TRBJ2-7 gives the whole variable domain NAGVMQNPRHLVRRRGQEARLRCSPMKGHSHVYWYRQLPEEGLKFMVYLQKENIIDESGMPKERFSAEFPKEGPSILRIQQVVRGDSAAYFCASSQPGQGAYEQYFGPGTRLTVT.

In nucleotides, the CDR3 is TGTGCCAGCTCAGAGGACAGGGTAAGGTACGAGCAGTACTTC. Protein: CASSEDRVRYEQYF. This chain connects TRBV18 to TRBJ2-7; 8 positions match TRBD1. This CDR3 has 14 amino acids. Per the germline V gene, CDR1 is KGHSH and CDR2 is LQKENI. V lost 5 bases and J lost 4; bases outside the gene matches: 7.

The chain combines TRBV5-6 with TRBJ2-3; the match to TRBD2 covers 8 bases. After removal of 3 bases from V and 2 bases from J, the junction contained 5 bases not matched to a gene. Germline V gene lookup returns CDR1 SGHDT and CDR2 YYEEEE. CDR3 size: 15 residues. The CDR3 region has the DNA TGTGCCAGCAGCTCGGGGGGGGGCCCCACAGATACGCAGTATTTT. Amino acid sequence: CASSSGGGPTDTQYF. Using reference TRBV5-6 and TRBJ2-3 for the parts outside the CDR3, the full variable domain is DAGVTQSPTHLIKTRGQQVTLRCSPKSGHDTVSWYQQALGQGPQFIFQYYEEEERQRGNFPDRFSGHQFPNYSSELNVNALLLGDSALYLCASSSGGGPTDTQYFGPGTRLTVL.

The CDR3 region has the DNA TGTGCCAGCAGCCACAACACCTTGGGAGGATCAAGCTCACCCCTCCACTTT. This gives the protein CASSHNTLGGSSSPLHF. V gene TRBV3-1 (or the pseudogene TRBV3-2) combines with J gene TRBJ1-6; no clear D. Germline V lookup: CDR1 LGHDT, CDR2 YNNKEL (reference sequence). V was cut by 3 bases and J by 10 bases, with 22 bases left in between. CDR3 length equals 17 residues.

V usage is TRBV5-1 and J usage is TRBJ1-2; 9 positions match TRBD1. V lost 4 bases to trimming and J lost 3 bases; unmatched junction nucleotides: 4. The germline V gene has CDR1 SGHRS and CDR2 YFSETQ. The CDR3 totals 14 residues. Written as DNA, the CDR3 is TGCGCCAGCAGCGCCGGGGACAGGGACTATGGCTACACCTTC. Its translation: CASSAGDRDYGYTF.

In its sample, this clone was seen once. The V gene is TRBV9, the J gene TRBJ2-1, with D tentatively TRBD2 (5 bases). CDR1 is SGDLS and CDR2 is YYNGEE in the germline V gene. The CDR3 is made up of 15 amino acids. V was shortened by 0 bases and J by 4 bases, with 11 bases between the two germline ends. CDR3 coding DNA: TGTGCCAGCAGCGTAGAAGCGGTCCCTTACAATGAGCAGTTCTTC. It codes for CASSVEAVPYNEQFF.

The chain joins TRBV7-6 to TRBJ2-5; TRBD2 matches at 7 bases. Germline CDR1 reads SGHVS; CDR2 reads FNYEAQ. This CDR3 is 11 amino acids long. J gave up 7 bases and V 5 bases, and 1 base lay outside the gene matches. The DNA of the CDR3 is TGTGCCAGCAGCCGCGGGGGGACCCAGTACTTC. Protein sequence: CASSRGGTQYF.

The CDR3: CASSARDRAYGYTF. The CDR3 DNA follows: TGTGCCAGCAGTGCCCGGGACAGGGCCTATGGCTACACCTTC. The chain is built from TRBV25-1 and TRBJ1-2; 9 bases line up with TRBD1. The germline CDR1 and CDR2 sequences are MGHDK and SYGVNS. V trimming: 4 bases; J trimming: 4 bases; junction bases outside the gene matches: 4. The CDR3 has 14 residues.

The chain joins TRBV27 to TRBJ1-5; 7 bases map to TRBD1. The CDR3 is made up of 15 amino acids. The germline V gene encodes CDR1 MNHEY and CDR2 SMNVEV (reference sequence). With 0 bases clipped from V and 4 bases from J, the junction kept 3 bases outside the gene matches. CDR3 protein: CASSLSDRANQPQHF. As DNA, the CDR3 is TGTGCCAGCAGTTTATCCGACAGGGCTAATCAGCCCCAGCATTTT.

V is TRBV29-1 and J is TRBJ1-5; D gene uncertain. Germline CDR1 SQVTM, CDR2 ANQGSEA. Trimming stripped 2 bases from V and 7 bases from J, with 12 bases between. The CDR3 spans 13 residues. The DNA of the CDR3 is TGCAGCGTTGAAAGCGGGGATGGACAGCCCCAGCATTTT. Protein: CSVESGDGQPQHF.

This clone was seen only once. The CDR3 DNA reads as TGCGCCAGCAGCTTGGATGGACAGAAGAACACTGAAGCTTTCTTT. This translates into CASSLDGQKNTEAFF. The rearrangement joins TRBV5-1 to TRBJ1-1; tentative D call: TRBD1 (6 bases). This CDR3 comprises 15 residues. Germline values: CDR1 SGHRS, CDR2 YFSETQ. V was trimmed by 0 bases and J by 1 base, leaving 10 bases between them.

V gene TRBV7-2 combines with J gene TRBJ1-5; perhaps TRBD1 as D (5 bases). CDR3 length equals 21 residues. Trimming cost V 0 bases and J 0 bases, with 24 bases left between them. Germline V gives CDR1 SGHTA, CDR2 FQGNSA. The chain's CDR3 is CASSLAGIVGRLTDSNQPQHF. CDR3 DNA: TGTGCCAGCAGCTTAGCGGGGATTGTTGGCCGCTTGACAGATAGCAATCAGCCCCAGCATTTT.

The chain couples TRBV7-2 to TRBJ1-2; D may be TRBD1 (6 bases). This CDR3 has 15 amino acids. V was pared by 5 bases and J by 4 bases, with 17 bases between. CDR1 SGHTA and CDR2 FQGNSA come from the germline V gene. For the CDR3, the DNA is TGTGCCAGCAGCCCCCAGGCGGGGGCAACCTATGGCTACACCTTC. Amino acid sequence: CASSPQAGATYGYTF. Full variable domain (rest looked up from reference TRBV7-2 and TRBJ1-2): GAGVSQSPSNKVTEKGKDVELRCDPISGHTALYWYRQSLGQGLEFLIYFQGNSAPDKSGLPSDRFSAERTGGSVSTLTIQRTQQEDSAVYLCASSPQAGATYGYTFGSGTRLTVV.

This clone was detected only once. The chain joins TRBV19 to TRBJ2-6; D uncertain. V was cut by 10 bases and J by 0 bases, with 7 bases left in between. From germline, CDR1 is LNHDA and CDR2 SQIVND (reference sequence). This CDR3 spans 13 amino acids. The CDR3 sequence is CATHFSGANVLTF. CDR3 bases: TGTGCCACCCATTTCTCTGGGGCCAACGTCCTGACTTTC.

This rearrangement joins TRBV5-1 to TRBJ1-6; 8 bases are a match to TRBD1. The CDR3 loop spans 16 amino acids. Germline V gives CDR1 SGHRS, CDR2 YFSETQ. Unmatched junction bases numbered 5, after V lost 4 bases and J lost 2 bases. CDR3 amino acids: CASSPGDRPYNSPLHF. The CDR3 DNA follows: TGCGCCAGCAGCCCCGGGGACAGGCCCTATAATTCACCCCTCCACTTT.

The DNA for the CDR3 is TGTGCCAGCAGCGCGACAGGGGGGACTGAAGCTTTCTTT. It specifies CASSATGGTEAFF. This sequence joins TRBV2 and TRBJ1-1; 9 bases fit TRBD1. V shed 6 bases and J 5 bases; nucleotides not matched to a gene: 4. The CDR3 runs to 13 residues. Germline loops: CDR1 SNHLY, CDR2 FYNNEI.

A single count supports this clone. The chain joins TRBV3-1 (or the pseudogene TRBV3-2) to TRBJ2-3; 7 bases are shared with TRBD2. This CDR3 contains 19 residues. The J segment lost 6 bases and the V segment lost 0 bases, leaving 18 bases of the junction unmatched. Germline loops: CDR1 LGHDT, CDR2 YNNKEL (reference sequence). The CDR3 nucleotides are TGTGCCAGCAGCCAAGAAGCGGTCGGTGGTGTCTACGGGGGGGATACGCAGTATTTT. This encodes CASSQEAVGGVYGGDTQYF.

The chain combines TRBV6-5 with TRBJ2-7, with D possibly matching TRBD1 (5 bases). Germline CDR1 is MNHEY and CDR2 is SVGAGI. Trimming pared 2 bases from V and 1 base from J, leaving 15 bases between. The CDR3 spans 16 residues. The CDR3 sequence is CASSYQGGILSYEQYF. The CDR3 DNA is TGTGCCAGCAGTTACCAGGGCGGAATACTGTCCTACGAGCAGTACTTC.

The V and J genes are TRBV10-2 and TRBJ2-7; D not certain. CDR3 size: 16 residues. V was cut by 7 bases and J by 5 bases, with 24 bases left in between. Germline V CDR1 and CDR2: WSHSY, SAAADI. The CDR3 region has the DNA TGCGCCAGCAACCCCTCTTTTATAGTTATTTCTCACGAGCAGTACTTC. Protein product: CASNPSFIVISHEQYF.

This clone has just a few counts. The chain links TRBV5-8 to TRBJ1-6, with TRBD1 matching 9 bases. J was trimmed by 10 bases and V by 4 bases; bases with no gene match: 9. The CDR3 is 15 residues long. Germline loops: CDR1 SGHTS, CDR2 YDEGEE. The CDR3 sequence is CASSPNRDRVSPLHF. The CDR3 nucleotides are TGTGCCAGCAGCCCAAACCGGGACAGGGTCTCACCCCTCCACTTT. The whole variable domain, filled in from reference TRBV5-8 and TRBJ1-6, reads EAGVTQSPTHLIKTRGQQATLRCSPISGHTSVYWYQQALGLGLQFLLWYDEGEERNRGNFPPRFSGRQFPNYSSELNVNALELEDSALYLCASSPNRDRVSPLHFGNGTRLTVT.

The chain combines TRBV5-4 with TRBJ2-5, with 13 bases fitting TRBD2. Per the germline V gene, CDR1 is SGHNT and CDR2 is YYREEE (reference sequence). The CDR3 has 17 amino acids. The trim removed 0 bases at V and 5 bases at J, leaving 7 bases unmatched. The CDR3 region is CASSLVTSGRGRETQYF. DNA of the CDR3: TGTGCCAGCAGCTTGGTAACTAGCGGGAGGGGGCGTGAGACCCAGTACTTC.

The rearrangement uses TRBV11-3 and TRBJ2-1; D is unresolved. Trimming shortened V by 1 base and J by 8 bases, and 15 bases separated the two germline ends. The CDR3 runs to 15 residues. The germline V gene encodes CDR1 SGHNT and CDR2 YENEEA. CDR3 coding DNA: TGTGCCAGCAGCTTAGGTGGCGGTCCGGTGGATGAGCAGTTCTTC. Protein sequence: CASSLGGGPVDEQFF.